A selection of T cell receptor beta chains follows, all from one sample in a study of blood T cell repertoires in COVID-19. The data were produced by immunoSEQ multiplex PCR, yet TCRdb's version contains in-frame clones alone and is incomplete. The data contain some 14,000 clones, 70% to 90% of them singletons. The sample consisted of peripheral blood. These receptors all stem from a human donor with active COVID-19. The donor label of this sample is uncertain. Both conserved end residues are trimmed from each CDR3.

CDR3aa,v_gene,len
ASSESWNTEAF,TRBV3-1/TRBV3-2,11
ASSSRTERREKLF,TRBV11-1,13
ASSLGVFETQY,TRBV5-1,11
AWSHGRDRGDEAF,TRBV30,13
ASSYFRATGQPQH,TRBV6-5,13
ASSWTGGGEKLF,TRBV6-5,12
ASSAGGAKSNTQY,TRBV28,13
AISNRDRDNYGYT,TRBV10-3,13
ASSEYRGPGEQY,TRBV6-1,12
ASQMKGEGWWEQY,TRBV5-6,13
ASSLGTGAVGELF,TRBV27,13
ASSYVEGVEEKLF,TRBV6-2/TRBV6-3,13
ASSVARDKRDGYT,TRBV9,13
ASSLSAWGSSYSNQPQH,TRBV7-6,17
ASSYNGGRNTEAF,TRBV28,13
ASSGGLAGGQRQF,TRBV2,13
ASNPRPGGSGEQY,TRBV6-5,13
ASSLLTRFNEQF,TRBV27,12
ATSGHTNTGELF,TRBV24-1,12
ASSHETGVVPGNTIY,TRBV14,15
ASSLRDRGAGYT,TRBV28,12
ASSLEPGNNSPLH,TRBV5-1,13
ASSQRGSPQSGNTIY,TRBV3-1/TRBV3-2,15
ASSEQGFSSGANVLT,TRBV19,15
ASSETSGGNSEQY,TRBV2,13
ASSQAPNNEQF,TRBV11-3,11
ASSVRHNYGYT,TRBV27,11
ASSLVGVQETQY,TRBV5-4,12
ASSPEIASYNEQF,TRBV5-1,13
ASSSIQGLNQPQH,TRBV7-3,13
ASSLWPGVTYEQY,TRBV5-1,13
AWSWEGGYT,TRBV30,9
ASSQVYPGTTRGSEQF,TRBV28,16
ASRGQGAWETQY,TRBV27,12
ASSDTWTPPFGYT,TRBV7-8,13
ASSPGDRPRTEAF,TRBV5-1,13
ATGSGAGPAYEQY,TRBV19,13
ASSRSQVVETQY,TRBV6-5,12
ASSLVFMSKGDYGYT,TRBV7-2,15
ASSYTVNEQF,TRBV7-9,10
ASSLVSGVGTEAF,TRBV7-2,13
ASRGTSGRGNEQY,TRBV11-2,13
ASSQSPTGELF,TRBV5-1,11
ATAGTGNEKLF,TRBV2,11
ASSTLLGGSYNSPLH,TRBV21-1,15
ASRMGQNNSPLH,TRBV28,12
ATREQAGGDETQY,TRBV5-1,13
ASSPGGTGELF,TRBV5-6,11